Following are 24 T cell receptor beta chains from one sample sequenced in a study of blood T cells in healthy people across ages (dated by TCRdb to the mid-2010s). The protocol used for the library was 5' RACE. Instrument used: Illumina HiSeq 2500. A second roughly 6 to 12 cycle PCR used a sample-barcoded 5' primer and a J-beta primer mix. The public reads were quality trimmed at Q25 with fastp and then assembled into clones with MiXCR by TCRdb, keeping productive beta chains. Each CDR3 protein appears once, grouped with its most common genes and DNA. The sample table holds approximately 600,000 distinct CDR3 sequences, of which about 53% were seen once. Approximately 40% of the sample belongs to the ten largest clones. The sequencing sample was made of blood. These receptors all stem from a man aged 55 to 69 in good health.

In DNA, the CDR3 is TGTGCCAGCAGATCCGGGGGGAGTAGCAATGAGCAGTACTTC. Protein sequence: CASRSGGSSNEQYF. The rearrangement joins TRBV7-2 to TRBJ2-5, with TRBD2 identical over 7 bases. Germline V lookup: CDR1 SGHTA, CDR2 FQGNSA. The CDR3 consists of 14 residues. Unmatched junction bases numbered 15, after V lost 6 bases and J lost 11 bases. Full variable domain (remainder filled in from reference TRBV7-2 and TRBJ2-5): GAGVSQSPSNKVTEKGKDVELRCDPISGHTALYWYRQSLGQGLEFLIYFQGNSAPDKSGLPSDRFSAERTGGSVSTLTIQRTQQEDSAVYLCASRSGGSSNEQYFGPGTRLLVL.

This chain connects TRBV18 to TRBJ2-7; unclear D gene. The CDR3 is 14 residues long. V was trimmed by 4 bases and J by 2 bases, leaving 12 bases between them. Germline V CDR1 and CDR2: KGHSH, LQKENI. In DNA, the CDR3 is TGTGCCAGCTCACGTGTGGCACAGACCTACGAGCAGTACTTC. It encodes CASSRVAQTYEQYF.

V gene TRBV12-3 or TRBV12-4 combines with J gene TRBJ2-5, with D perhaps TRBD1 (5 bases). The CDR3 has 14 residues. The V end lost 6 bases, the J end lost 4 bases, and 15 bases lay between the germline ends. CDR3: CASSSMGQTETQYF. For the CDR3, the DNA is TGTGCCAGCAGCTCGATGGGGCAGACAGAGACCCAGTACTTC.

This chain uses TRBV7-2 with TRBJ2-6; no firm D call. Trimming removed 7 bases from V and 0 bases from J, with 13 bases in between. Germline CDR1 SGHTA, CDR2 FQGNSA. This CDR3 comprises 16 residues. CDR3 sequence reads: CASTMVRSSGANVLTF. The CDR3 DNA is TGTGCCAGCACCATGGTACGGAGCTCTGGGGCCAACGTCCTGACTTTC. The variable domain in full, with the rest retrieved from reference TRBV7-2 and TRBJ2-6, is GAGVSQSPSNKVTEKGKDVELRCDPISGHTALYWYRQSLGQGLEFLIYFQGNSAPDKSGLPSDRFSAERTGGSVSTLTIQRTQQEDSAVYLCASTMVRSSGANVLTFGAGSRLTVL.

The gene calls are TRBV20-1 and TRBJ2-7, with 7 bases identical to TRBD2. V lost 3 bases and J lost 2; bases outside the gene matches: 7. There are 14 residues in the CDR3. Germline CDR1 is DFQATT and CDR2 is SNEGSKA (reference sequence). The CDR3 loop reads CSARGSGSTYEQYF. CDR3 DNA: TGCAGTGCTAGGGGTAGCGGGTCAACCTACGAGCAGTACTTC.

This clonotype was found a few times. The chain has TRBV6-1 and TRBJ2-1, with TRBD1 matching 8 bases. Germline V lookup: CDR1 MNHNS, CDR2 SASEGT. The V gene end was trimmed by 4 bases and the J gene end by 0 bases; junction bases not matched to a gene: 8. CDR3 length: 17 residues. CDR3 residues: CASSARQGTGSYNEQFF. For the CDR3, the DNA is TGTGCCAGCAGTGCCCGACAGGGGACCGGCTCCTACAATGAGCAGTTCTTC.

This chain uses TRBV20-1 with TRBJ2-7; 9 nucleotides align to TRBD1. The CDR3 sequence is 17 residues long. Unmatched junction bases numbered 11, after V lost 2 bases and J lost 0 bases. Germline values: CDR1 DFQATT, CDR2 SNEGSKA (reference sequence). CDR3 sequence (DNA): TGCAGTGCTAGAACTCGCCAAGGGACAGGGTACTCCTACGAGCAGTACTTC. This codes for CSARTRQGTGYSYEQYF.

V and J are TRBV7-2 and TRBJ2-5; D may match TRBD1 or TRBD2 (5 bases each). This CDR3 has 14 amino acids. Trimming shortened V by 1 base and J by 4 bases, and 10 bases separated the two germline ends. CDR1 is SGHTA and CDR2 is FQGNSA in the germline V gene. The CDR3, as DNA: TGTGCCAGCAGCTTAGGCGTGAGGGGAGAGACCCAGTACTTC. It translates to CASSLGVRGETQYF.

V is TRBV24-1 and J is TRBJ2-1; no definite D call. Between the trimmed V and J ends, which lost 6 bases and 8 bases, there was a span of 16 bases. The CDR3 is 14 amino acids. The germline CDR1 and CDR2 sequences are KGHDR and SFDVKD. The CDR3 DNA follows: TGTGCCACCAGTCGGTCGCAAGGGCACGATGAGCAGTTCTTC. Its translation is CATSRSQGHDEQFF.

This clonotype has just one count. The V and J genes are TRBV2 and TRBJ2-3, with a tentative D call TRBD2 (5 bases). V lost 8 bases to trimming and J lost 0 bases, with 12 bases between them. Germline CDR1 is SNHLY and CDR2 is FYNNEI. The CDR3 loop spans 14 amino acids. CDR3 coding DNA: TGTGCCAGCGGCGGGCTCGCAAGCACAGATACGCAGTATTTT. Amino acid sequence: CASGGLASTDTQYF.

This rearrangement joins TRBV20-1 to TRBJ1-1, with 10 bases aligning to TRBD1. The CDR3 extends over 11 amino acids. CDR1 DFQATT and CDR2 SNEGSKA come from the germline V gene (reference sequence). The junction had 3 bases not matched to a gene; V was cut back by 2 bases and J by 12 bases. The DNA of the CDR3 is TGCAGTGCTAGAAGGGACAGGGGTTCTTTCTTT. It translates to CSARRDRGSFF.

The chain is built from TRBV4-2 and TRBJ2-1, with 8 bases identical to TRBD2. After removal of 3 bases from V and 7 bases from J, the junction contained 11 bases not matched to a gene. Germline-derived CDR1 and CDR2 are LGHNA and YNFKEQ. The CDR3 has 16 amino acids. The CDR3 DNA reads as TGTGCCAGCAGCCACTCGGACCGGCCGGGGGGGAATGAGCAGTTCTTC. Protein product: CASSHSDRPGGNEQFF.

The chain links TRBV7-2 to TRBJ1-2; weak D call: TRBD1 (6 bases). The CDR3 covers 15 residues. V lost 3 bases to trimming and J lost 4 bases, with 15 bases between them. CDR1 and CDR2 (germline): SGHTA, FQGNSA. This chain's CDR3 is CASSFTQGTSYGYTF. CDR3 in DNA: TGTGCCAGCAGCTTCACCCAGGGGACCTCCTATGGCTACACCTTC.

The sample holds a few counts of this clonotype. This chain links TRBV12-3 or TRBV12-4 with TRBJ2-7, with a weak D call TRBD2 (6 bases). This CDR3 contains 13 residues. The V end lost 3 bases, the J end lost 7 bases, and 13 bases lay between the germline ends. The chain's CDR3 is CASSFSGGREQYF. The CDR3 bases are TGTGCCAGCAGTTTCTCCGGGGGTAGAGAGCAGTACTTC.

The CDR3, as DNA: TGTGCCAGCAGTTACCTAGGGGGCCTCACAGATACGCAGTATTTT. Amino acid sequence: CASSYLGGLTDTQYF. The chain links TRBV4-2 to TRBJ2-3; 7 bases match TRBD1. This CDR3 has 15 amino acids. CDR1 is LGHNA, CDR2 YNFKEQ, per germline. V trimming: 6 bases; J trimming: 2 bases; junction bases outside the gene matches: 8.

This rearrangement joins TRBV3-1 to TRBJ2-1; perhaps TRBD1 as D (7 bases). Trimming left V 1 base short and J 8 bases short, with 15 bases between. The CDR3 is made up of 15 amino acids. Germline V gene sequence: CDR1 LGHDT, CDR2 YNNKEL (reference sequence). CDR3 nucleotide sequence: TGTGCCAGCAGCCAAGTCGCAGGGGGAGGAGATGAGCAGTTCTTC. Protein: CASSQVAGGGDEQFF.

CDR3 in amino acids: CASSPRDGANEKLFF. In DNA form, the CDR3 reads TGCGCCAGCAGCCCACGGGACGGAGCTAATGAAAAACTGTTTTTT. The V call is TRBV4-1, the J call TRBJ1-4; weak D call: TRBD1 (5 bases). V gave up 4 bases and J gave up 3 bases, with 12 bases separating them. Germline-derived CDR1 and CDR2 are MGHRA and YSYEKL. This CDR3 has 15 residues.

The rearrangement joins TRBV28 to TRBJ1-2, with TRBD1 as a possible D gene (6 bases). The CDR3 runs to 14 residues. Looked up from germline, CDR1 is MDHEN and CDR2 is SYDVKM. The germline V and J ends were trimmed by 6 bases and 3 bases, with 14 bases remaining between them. The CDR3, as DNA: TGTGCCAGCAGCAGCGCAGGGGCCTACTATGGCTACACCTTC. Amino acid sequence: CASSSAGAYYGYTF.

This clonotype has just a few counts. The gene calls are TRBV27 and TRBJ1-4, with 9 bases lining up with TRBD1. J lost 8 bases, V lost 5 bases, and 9 bases had no gene match. This CDR3 comprises 15 residues. Germline CDR1 MNHEY, CDR2 SMNVEV (reference sequence). In DNA, the CDR3 is TGTGCCAGCAGTATGGGACAGGGACGAGGGGAAAAACTGTTTTTT. Translated, it gives CASSMGQGRGEKLFF.

The rearrangement uses TRBV20-1 and TRBJ2-3; D assignment may be TRBD1 or TRBD2 (5 bases each). V was cut by 2 bases and J by 10 bases, with 16 bases left in between. The germline CDR1 and CDR2 sequences are DFQATT and SNEGSKA (reference sequence). This CDR3 is 13 amino acids long. The CDR3 is CSARSGAPQAQYF. The CDR3 nucleotides read TGCAGTGCTAGATCCGGGGCCCCCCAGGCGCAGTATTTT.

In its sample, this clonotype was seen a few times. The genes are TRBV29-1 and TRBJ1-2; no definite D call. The CDR3 runs 13 residues. V gave up 7 bases and J gave up 4 bases, with 16 bases separating them. Germline CDR1 is SQVTM and CDR2 is ANQGSEA. The CDR3 coding sequence is TGCAGCGCCGCGGACTCAGCCTCCTATGGCTACACCTTC. Translating gives CSAADSASYGYTF.

V is TRBV14 and J is TRBJ1-6; D is unclear. The germline gives CDR1 SGHDN, CDR2 FVKESK. Trimming removed 1 base at V and 9 bases at J, with 7 bases between. The CDR3 loop spans 13 amino acids. The CDR3 DNA reads TGTGCCAGCAGCCAAGTAAGGCGTTCACCCCTCCACTTT. Translating gives CASSQVRRSPLHF.

The chain is built from TRBV5-1 and TRBJ2-5, with 11 bases lining up with TRBD1. With V trimmed by 2 bases and J by 1 base, 4 bases remained unmatched. Germline CDR1 and CDR2: SGHRS and YFSETQ. There are 16 residues in the CDR3. The CDR3 here is CASSFGQGASQETQYF. CDR3 coding DNA: TGCGCCAGCAGCTTCGGACAGGGGGCATCCCAAGAGACCCAGTACTTC. The full variable domain, with the rest looked up from reference TRBV5-1 and TRBJ2-5, is KAGVTQTPRYLIKTRGQQVTLSCSPISGHRSVSWYQQTPGQGLQFLFEYFSETQRNKGNFPGRFSGRQFSNSRSEMNVSTLELGDSALYLCASSFGQGASQETQYFGPGTRLLVL.

The table lists this clonotype with a few counts. The chain recombines TRBV6-6 with TRBJ2-1; possibly TRBD1 or TRBD2 for D (7 bases each). Trimming removed 6 bases at V and 8 bases at J, with 26 bases between. Per the germline V gene, CDR1 is MNHNY and CDR2 is SVGAGI (reference sequence). The CDR3 sequence is 17 residues long. The CDR3 region is CASSSNQGGGGGDEQFF. CDR3 sequence (DNA): TGTGCCAGCAGCTCAAACCAGGGGGGCGGGGGTGGGGATGAGCAGTTCTTC.